These 6 T cell receptor beta chains originate from one sample sequenced in a study of blood T cell repertoires in COVID-19. Here immunoSEQ multiplex PCR was the method, and the copy in TCRdb shows in-frame clones only, minus some. The top ten clones hold about 1% of a sample with a few hundred thousand clones, about four fifths of them seen once. The sequenced material came from peripheral blood. The receptors were gathered from a human donor with acute or convalescent COVID-19. The donor label of this sample is uncertain.

The chain combines TRBV29-1 with TRBJ2-2; perhaps TRBD1 as D (6 bases). The CDR3 has 14 residues. Deletions cut 7 bases from V and 0 bases from J, with 12 bases between. Germline V gene sequence: CDR1 SQVTM, CDR2 ANQGSEA. CDR3 amino acids: CSAKTGSNTGELFF. CDR3 bases: TGCAGCGCCAAGACAGGTTCGAACACCGGGGAGCTGTTTTTT.

The chain has TRBV29-1 and TRBJ2-1; 10 positions match TRBD1. The CDR3 sequence is 14 residues long. V lost 7 bases and J lost 7; bases outside the gene matches: 10. Germline CDR1 and CDR2: SQVTM and ANQGSEA. The CDR3 loop is CSGWLTGGWNEQFF. The CDR3 region has the DNA TGCAGCGGGTGGTTGACAGGGGGCTGGAATGAGCAGTTCTTC.

The V gene is TRBV7-6, the J gene TRBJ1-1; D gene uncertain. The CDR3 spans 14 residues. V lost 1 base, J lost 1 base, and 7 bases lay in between. Germline values: CDR1 SGHVS, CDR2 FNYEAQ. CDR3 sequence (DNA): TGTGCCAGCAGCTTAGTGTCTTCGAACACTGAAGCTTTCTTT. This codes for CASSLVSSNTEAFF.

This clone was seen at least ten times. The gene calls are TRBV5-1 and TRBJ1-1; 7 nucleotides line up with TRBD1. V trimming: 6 bases; J trimming: 0 bases; junction bases outside the gene matches: 11. The CDR3 is 16 residues long. Germline-derived CDR1 and CDR2 are SGHRS and YFSETQ. The CDR3 protein is CASNKGDSPMNTEAFF. CDR3 coding DNA: TGCGCCAGCAACAAAGGGGACAGCCCCATGAACACTGAAGCTTTCTTT.

The V and J genes are TRBV7-7 and TRBJ1-3; D gene unclear. Trimming took 5 bases from V and 4 from J, leaving 18 bases between them. Germline CDR1 SSHAT, CDR2 FNYEAQ (reference sequence). The CDR3 totals 16 residues. In nucleotides, the CDR3 is TGTGCCAGCAGCCCTCCGGAGATAACGGGGGGAAACACCATATATTTT. Translated: CASSPPEITGGNTIYF.

The chain uses TRBV6-5 and TRBJ2-7, with D possibly TRBD1 on 5 matching bases. The length of the CDR3 is 15 residues. The germline V gene encodes CDR1 MNHEY and CDR2 SVGAGI. Trimming left V 6 bases short and J 3 bases short, with 18 bases between. The CDR3 loop is CASRRTPDSYYEQYF. CDR3 bases: TGTGCCAGCAGACGCACCCCCGACAGCTACTACGAGCAGTACTTC.